One and the same sample provided the 10 T cell receptor beta chains below, sequenced in a study of shared clonotypes between healthy human individuals (TCRdb year 2020). Library generation was performed with the immunoSEQ multiplex PCR assay. TCRdb retrieved this table from immuneACCESS and kept in-frame rearrangements only. Not all clones are present; in checked studies, unresolved V genes account for under half, and no reason is known for the remainder. The sample contains 550,000 to 800,000 clones, roughly 87% of them found a single time. 30% to 40% of the sample comes from the top ten. The specimen was memory CD8+ T cells from PBMCs. What this sample's cell subset or site label stands for: CD45RO+ cells pooled with CCR7-negative TemRA cells. The receptors were sampled from a young man in good health. Some clones in this sample may be carry-over from other donors' samples.

The V gene is TRBV7-9, the J gene TRBJ2-7; TRBD2 agrees at 13 bases. Germline-derived CDR1 and CDR2 are SEHNR and FQNEAQ (reference sequence). This CDR3 has 16 amino acids. J lost 3 bases, V lost 5 bases, and 7 bases had no gene match. The CDR3 nucleotides are TGTGCCAGCAGCCGGACTAGCGGGAGAGCGGGCTACGAGCAGTACTTC. As protein: CASSRTSGRAGYEQYF.

V gene TRBV7-8 combines with J gene TRBJ1-5, with D unclear. Germline CDR1 reads SGHVS; CDR2 reads FQNEAQ. The CDR3 spans 12 residues. Trimming stripped 2 bases from V and 6 bases from J, with 5 bases between. CDR3 region: CASSLLFQPQHF. CDR3 sequence (DNA): TGTGCCAGCAGCTTACTATTTCAGCCCCAGCATTTT.

The chain links TRBV9 to TRBJ2-1, with TRBD1 matching 10 bases. Germline V gene lookup returns CDR1 SGDLS and CDR2 YYNGEE. This CDR3 has 17 amino acids. V gave up 0 bases and J gave up 3 bases; unmatched junction bases: 6. CDR3 sequence reads: CASSVGGGTGVYNEQFF. The CDR3 DNA reads TGTGCCAGCAGCGTAGGAGGCGGGACAGGGGTCTACAATGAGCAGTTCTTC.

The rearrangement links TRBV9 to TRBJ2-1; TRBD1 might be the D (6 bases). The germline V gene has CDR1 SGDLS and CDR2 YYNGEE. The CDR3 is 14 amino acids. V was trimmed by 5 bases and J by 2 bases, leaving 11 bases between them. CDR3 residues: CASSGGHPYNEQFF. The DNA of the CDR3 is TGTGCCAGCAGTGGGGGCCACCCCTACAATGAGCAGTTCTTC.

The chain employs TRBV5-8 and TRBJ2-6; unclear D gene. The germline gives CDR1 SGHTS, CDR2 YDEGEE. The V end was cut by 0 bases, the J end by 0 bases, with 1 base between. The CDR3 is 14 amino acids. The CDR3 here is CASSLGSGANVLTF. The CDR3 bases are TGTGCCAGCAGCTTGGGCTCTGGGGCCAACGTCCTGACTTTC.

The chain uses TRBV28 and TRBJ2-5; 10 bases fit TRBD2. Germline loops: CDR1 MDHEN, CDR2 SYDVKM. The CDR3 sequence is 18 residues long. J lost 5 bases, V lost 2 bases, and 14 bases had no gene match. The CDR3 DNA follows: TGTGCCAGCAGTTTAGAAGCGGGAGGGACCCTAGGGACGGAGACCCAGTACTTC. Amino acids: CASSLEAGGTLGTETQYF.

The chain is built from TRBV2 and TRBJ2-3; 7 positions agree with TRBD2. Looked up from germline, CDR1 is SNHLY and CDR2 is FYNNEI. After removal of 0 bases from V and 0 bases from J, the junction contained 6 bases not matched to a gene. CDR3 length: 17 amino acids. The CDR3 reads CASSEALREASTDTQYF. The CDR3 DNA is TGTGCCAGCAGTGAAGCGCTTCGGGAGGCTAGCACAGATACGCAGTATTTT.

The chain joins TRBV7-9 to TRBJ2-5; 8 nucleotides agree with TRBD1. In germline, CDR1 is SEHNR, CDR2 FQNEAQ (reference sequence). This CDR3 has 15 residues. V lost 5 bases and J lost 0; bases outside the gene matches: 5. The CDR3 region is CASSHPGQDQETQYF. In DNA form, the CDR3 reads TGTGCCAGCAGCCACCCGGGACAGGACCAAGAGACCCAGTACTTC.

The V and J genes are TRBV10-3 and TRBJ2-1; 9 bases fit TRBD2. Trimming took 6 bases from V and 7 from J; bases not matched to a gene: 10. This CDR3 is built from 15 residues. Germline V gene lookup returns CDR1 ENHRY and CDR2 SYGVKD. The CDR3 DNA is TGTGCCATCAGCGCCTTCGCGGGAGGGGATAATGAGCAGTTCTTC. Its protein product is CAISAFAGGDNEQFF.

The chain combines TRBV9 with TRBJ2-7; TRBD1 aligns across 10 bases. The CDR3 extends over 22 amino acids. Germline CDR1 is SGDLS and CDR2 is YYNGEE. Trimming at V came to 3 bases and at J to 0 bases, leaving 24 bases not matched to a gene. CDR3 bases: TGTGCCAGCAGCGAACGATTAGGGGACCTCCGGGACAGGGGACCGAACTCCTACGAGCAGTACTTC. It is translated as CASSERLGDLRDRGPNSYEQYF.